This TCR beta chain was sequenced during a study of OX40 agonist ivuxolimab in advanced cancers. Study summary: Patients got intravenous ivuxolimab at 0.01 to 10 mg/kg every 2 weeks. Three dose-escalation patients had partial responses: one with hepatocellular carcinoma and two with cutaneous melanoma.

Points from the study as a whole: In the expanded peripheral T cells, antigen specificity was never determined. At 0.1 to 3.0 mg/kg, clonal expansion of CD4+ and CD8+ blood T cells had occurred by week 6.

The germline gives CDR1 SGHDT, CDR2 YYEEEE. V dropped 2 bases and J dropped 3 bases, with 9 bases sitting between them. CDR3 size: 13 residues. Profiled with immunoSEQ multiplex PCR; TCRdb holds only in-frame clones, not every one. Of under 15,000 clones listed, 55% to 75% are singletons. As concerns this clone: Its antigen is as yet unknown.

This TCR derives from an adult with an advanced solid tumor such as melanoma, head and neck, liver or kidney cancer. The specimen comprised CD4+ or CD8+ T cells sorted from blood, sampled in a trial of the OX40 agonist ivuxolimab. This chain links TRBV5-6 with TRBJ2-7, with a possible D match to TRBD1 (5 bases). The CDR3: CASSFGRGYEQYF. The CDR3 DNA reads as TGTGCCAGCAGCTTCGGAAGGGGCTACGAGCAGTACTTC.